This is a list of T cell receptor beta chains from one sample in a study of neurological immune-mediated disorders. Via MiXCR, TCRdb re-called the 5' RACE reads, giving one row per CDR3 protein. This sample carries fewer than 25,000 distinct CDR3 sequences, around 15% of them seen once, and the ten largest clones take 16%. Sequences were obtained from PBMCs. Every receptor here comes from a middle-aged woman with HTLV-1-associated myelopathy (HAM/TSP). Both conserved end residues are part of each CDR3. A D gene is named only where the DNA matches it firmly. Some rows have no size entry. The others give once, few or many, or a class for an expanded clone.

D,V,size,J,CDR3,DNA
TRBD2,TRBV7-3,many,TRBJ2-3,CASSLASGGPDTQYF,TGTGCCAGCAGCTTAGCTAGCGGGGGGCCAGATACGCAGTATTTT
.,TRBV5-1,many,TRBJ2-1,CASSPLGRNEQFF,TGCGCCAGCAGCCCACTGGGCCGCAATGAGCAGTTCTTC
TRBD1,TRBV20-1,medium-sized,TRBJ2-1,CSAPTGQGYNEQFF,TGCAGTGCTCCTACGGGACAGGGGTACAATGAGCAGTTCTTC
.,TRBV20-1,many,TRBJ2-5,CSAREAGREETQYF,TGCAGTGCTAGAGAGGCAGGGCGGGAAGAGACCCAGTACTTC
TRBD2,TRBV12-3/TRBV12-4,many,TRBJ2-3,CASSIAGGAADTQYF,TGTGCCAGCAGTATAGCGGGGGGTGCGGCAGATACGCAGTATTTT
TRBD1,TRBV20-1,many,TRBJ2-1,CSSIEGADNEQFF,TGCAGTAGCATCGAGGGGGCGGACAATGAGCAGTTCTTC
TRBD2,TRBV5-1,many,TRBJ2-7,CASSPRTSGGTLYEQYF,TGCGCCAGCAGCCCCCGAACTAGCGGGGGGACCCTCTACGAGCAGTACTTC
.,TRBV5-1,many,TRBJ2-5,CASSSQGTRETQYF,TGCGCCAGCAGCTCCCAGGGGACCCGGGAGACCCAGTACTTC
.,TRBV5-1,many,TRBJ1-1,CASSLGGPLNTEAFF,TGCGCCAGCAGCTTGGGTGGGCCCTTGAACACTGAAGCTTTCTTT
.,TRBV7-3,many,TRBJ2-7,CASSPSGGASYEQYF,TGTGCCAGCAGCCCGTCGGGGGGCGCCTCCTACGAGCAGTACTTC
.,TRBV5-1,.,TRBJ1-1,CASSLDRTNTEDFF,TGCGCCAGCAGCCTCGACAGGACAAACACTGAAGATTTCTTT
.,TRBV29-1,many,TRBJ1-1,CSVDKGGATEAFF,TGCAGCGTCGACAAGGGCGGTGCCACTGAAGCTTTCTTT
.,TRBV5-5,many,TRBJ1-5,CASSLGFRQGQPQHF,TGTGCCAGCAGCTTGGGGTTTAGGCAGGGTCAGCCCCAGCATTTT
.,TRBV27,many,TRBJ1-6,CASSSQWSYNSPLHF,TGTGCCAGCAGTTCTCAGTGGTCCTATAATTCACCCCTCCACTTT
TRBD1,TRBV5-1,many,TRBJ2-2,CASSEGQGGKGELFF,TGCGCCAGCAGCGAAGGACAGGGGGGAAAAGGGGAGCTGTTTTTT
TRBD1,TRBV5-1,many,TRBJ2-4,CASSPGTGGDIQYF,TGCGCCAGCAGCCCCGGGACAGGGGGGGACATTCAGTACTTC
.,TRBV15,many,TRBJ2-3,CATSPLSSQGTDTQYF,TGTGCCACCAGCCCACTTTCTAGTCAAGGCACAGATACGCAGTATTTT
.,TRBV9,many,TRBJ2-3,CASSVSTGLSGDTQYF,TGTGCCAGCAGCGTTTCCACAGGGTTAAGCGGGGATACGCAGTATTTT
TRBD2,TRBV5-1,many,TRBJ2-1,CASSPAGGGYNEQFF,TGCGCCAGCAGCCCCGCCGGGGGGGGATACAATGAGCAGTTCTTC
.,TRBV18,once,TRBJ1-2,CASSPAWRGYVYTF,TGTGCCAGCTCACCCGCCTGGCGAGGCTATGTCTACACCTTC
.,TRBV7-8,many,TRBJ2-5,CASSSGRQETQYF,TGTGCCAGCAGCTCCGGACGCCAAGAGACCCAGTACTTC
TRBD1,TRBV5-1,many,TRBJ2-1,CASSARQGAGNEQFF,TGCGCCAGCAGTGCAAGACAGGGGGCCGGTAATGAGCAGTTCTTC
.,TRBV4-1,many,TRBJ2-1,CASSQLRGGGFNNEQFF,TGCGCCAGCAGCCAACTACGTGGAGGGGGCTTCAACAATGAGCAGTTCTTC
TRBD1,TRBV29-1,few,TRBJ2-7,CSARSGTELLYEQYF,TGCAGCGCCCGATCCGGGACAGAACTTCTCTACGAGCAGTACTTC
.,TRBV5-5,.,TRBJ1-5,CTSSLGDRLNQPKHF,TGTACCAGCAGCTTGGGAGACAGGCTCAATCAGCCCAAGCATTTT
TRBD2,TRBV5-6,many,TRBJ2-5,CASELGGLAIQETQYF,TGTGCCAGCGAACTGGGCGGACTAGCGATACAAGAGACCCAGTACTTC
.,TRBV20-1,many,TRBJ2-3,CSARDSGTDTQYF,TGCAGTGCTAGAGATTCGGGGACAGATACGCAGTATTTT
.,TRBV5-1,many,TRBJ1-6,CASSPWVRGGNSPLHF,TGCGCCAGCAGCCCCTGGGTGAGAGGGGGAAATTCACCCCTCCACTTT
.,TRBV20-1,many,TRBJ1-6,CSASQGSSYNSPLHF,TGCAGTGCTAGTCAGGGAAGCTCCTATAATTCACCCCTCCACTTT
.,TRBV7-2,medium-sized,TRBJ2-2,CASSLLQMGRELFF,TGTGCCAGCAGCTTGCTACAAATGGGCCGGGAGCTGTTTTTT
.,TRBV5-1,.,TRBJ2-2,CASSYSGGEQYFGPGTGELFF,.
TRBD2,TRBV20-1,medium-sized,TRBJ2-7,CSASGSSGGIEMWEQYF,TGCAGTGCTAGCGGATCTAGCGGGGGGATCGAGATGTGGGAGCAGTACTTC
.,TRBV20-1,many,TRBJ2-1,CSATGPLGNNEQFF,TGCAGTGCCACCGGCCCTTTGGGGAACAATGAGCAGTTCTTC
TRBD1,TRBV28,many,TRBJ1-2,CASMNRGLSGYTF,TGTGCCAGCATGAACAGGGGGCTCTCTGGCTACACCTTC
TRBD2,TRBV5-1,.,TRBJ2-1,CASTKSLASGGTSSYNEQFF,TGCGCCAGCACCAAATCCTTGGCTAGCGGGGGGACCAGCTCCTACAATGAGCAGTTCTTC
.,TRBV7-2,many,TRBJ1-2,CASSLGPGNYGYTF,TGTGCCAGCAGCTTAGGGCCGGGCAACTATGGCTACACCTTC
.,TRBV20-1,few,TRBJ1-6,CSARAGSLLHF,TGCAGTGCAAGAGCGGGAAGTCTCCTCCACTTT
TRBD1,TRBV5-1,many,TRBJ1-5,CASSLGGGQPQHF,TGCGCCAGCAGCTTGGGAGGGGGCCAGCCCCAGCATTTT
.,TRBV9,.,TRBJ2-5,CASSIYLCSVEVGTSTYQETQYF,.
.,TRBV7-8,.,TRBJ2-3,CASSLTRVRADTQYF,TGTGCCAGCAGCCTAACAAGGGTGCGGGCAGATACGCAGTATTTT
.,TRBV7-7,many,TRBJ2-3,CASSPYTQGTENTQYF,TGTGCCAGCAGCCCGTACACACAGGGTACGGAAAATACGCAGTATTTT
.,TRBV10-3,many,TRBJ1-4,CAIRRELVVNEKLFF,TGTGCCATCAGGAGGGAACTAGTTGTTAATGAAAAACTGTTTTTT
TRBD2,TRBV20-1,.,TRBJ2-1,CSASSSGRAIRQFF,TGCAGTGCTAGTTCTAGCGGGCGGGCTATAAGGCAGTTCTTC
TRBD1,TRBV6-6,many,TRBJ1-2,CASSSGQNYGYTF,TGTGCCAGCAGCTCGGGACAGAACTATGGCTACACCTTC
TRBD2,TRBV20-1,many,TRBJ2-5,CSASPQVAGEETQYF,TGCAGTGCTAGCCCTCAGGTAGCGGGGGAAGAGACCCAGTACTTC